This T cell receptor (beta chain) was recorded in a study of T cells in Graves' hyperthyroidism and ophthalmopathy. Template material for amplifying TCR beta CDR3 regions consisted of RNA transcripts. An initial round of RT-PCR targeting the TCR CDR3 relied on the HTBI primer set. One entry per CDR3 protein, called by TCRdb with MiXCR from the multiplex PCR reads. The table lists some 690,000 distinct CDR3 sequences, 17% of them singletons. The CDR3 spans 14 residues. The V and J ends lost 6 bases and 4 bases respectively, with 12 bases between them. Looked up from germline, CDR1 is MNHNS and CDR2 is SASEGT. This clonotype occurred many times. The study left out patients who had uncontrolled infection, other autoimmune disease, pregnancy or lactation.

The source material was blood. The chain links TRBV6-1 to TRBJ2-2, with D perhaps TRBD2 (6 bases). This receptor was identified in a man in his forties or fifties with Graves' hyperthyroidism. The CDR3 is CASRRSGGTGELFF. CDR3 coding DNA: TGTGCCAGCAGGCGGTCCGGGGGCACCGGGGAGCTGTTTTTT.